This is a list of T cell receptor beta chains from one sample in a study of blood T cell repertoires in COVID-19. TCRdb's table, derived via immunoSEQ multiplex PCR, lists solely in-frame clones and lacks some. The data show 9,000 or so clones, about four fifths seen once. Sequencing was performed on peripheral blood. These receptors all stem from a man between 65 and 85 years old with active COVID-19. Each CDR3 is given with its conserved first and last residue. The order of the fields is clone size, V gene, D gene, J gene, CDR3 DNA, CDR3 protein. The D gene is left open where the match is weak. Clone size is stated in some rows and not others, as once, few, many or a class when expanded.

few	TRBV11-2	TRBD1	TRBJ2-7	TGTGCCAGCAGCCGACTAACAGGGGAGCGCTACGAGCAGTACTTC	CASSRLTGERYEQYF
NA	TRBV18	TRBD2	TRBJ2-5	TGTGCCAGCTCACCCCAAGCGGGAGCCACAGAGACCCAGTACTTC	CASSPQAGATETQYF
NA	TRBV19	NA	TRBJ2-5	TGTGCCAGTAGTATAGGGAAGCAGAGGCAAGAGACCCAGTACTTC	CASSIGKQRQETQYF
NA	TRBV7-9	NA	TRBJ2-6	TGTGCCAGCAGCTTAGCCAGTCCTGGGGCCAACGTCCTGACTTTC	CASSLASPGANVLTF
NA	TRBV5-1	NA	TRBJ1-3	TGCGCCAGCAGCTTGCGCGGTGGGTCTGGAAACACCATATATTTT	CASSLRGGSGNTIYF
NA	TRBV7-8	TRBD1	TRBJ1-5	TGTGCCAGCAGCTCCCGGGAGGGGGCGCGCAATCAGCCCCAGCATTTT	CASSSREGARNQPQHF
NA	TRBV21-1	NA	TRBJ2-7	TGTGCCAGCAGCAAAGAAAGTCAGCGGGAATACGAGCAGTACTTC	CASSKESQREYEQYF
NA	TRBV11-2	NA	TRBJ2-2	TGTGCCAGCAGCTTCACGGGGACCGGGGAGCTGTTTTTT	CASSFTGTGELFF
NA	TRBV27	TRBD1	TRBJ1-6	TGTGCCACCGCGGGACAGCATAATTCACCCCTCCACTTT	CATAGQHNSPLHF
NA	TRBV29-1	TRBD1	TRBJ1-1	TGCAGCGTTGACACGGGCATGGCCAGGGGGTACACTGAAGCTTTCTTT	CSVDTGMARGYTEAFF
NA	TRBV6-5	NA	TRBJ1-3	TGTGCCAGCAGTTACGACTACAGCGACTCTGGAAACACCATATATTTT	CASSYDYSDSGNTIYF
few	TRBV3-1/TRBV3-2	NA	TRBJ2-2	TGTGCCAGCAGCTGGGGAACTAGTTCGGGCGGGGAGCTGTTTTTT	CASSWGTSSGGELFF
NA	TRBV9	TRBD1	TRBJ2-3	TGTGCCAGCAGCGTAGGGACAGGGAAAGATACGCAGTATTTT	CASSVGTGKDTQYF
NA	TRBV9	NA	TRBJ2-7	TGTGCCAGCAGCAACTTTGGGCGCGAGCAGTACTTC	CASSNFGREQYF
NA	TRBV6-5	NA	TRBJ1-1	TGTGCCAGCAGACTCAGGGGAGAGAACACTGAAGCTTTCTTT	CASRLRGENTEAFF
NA	TRBV18	NA	TRBJ2-1	TGTGCCAGCTCTCCACAGCCTCAGGGCAGGAATGAGCAGTTCTTC	CASSPQPQGRNEQFF
NA	TRBV19	NA	TRBJ2-6	TGTGCCAGTAGTATTTGGGGGCCGGGGGCCAACGTCCTGACTTTC	CASSIWGPGANVLTF
NA	TRBV2	NA	TRBJ1-1	TGTGCCAGCGTCTTTAACATAAACACTGAAGCTTTCTTT	CASVFNINTEAFF
NA	TRBV9	TRBD2	TRBJ2-3	TGTGCCAGCAGCGCCAGAAAACTAGCGGGAGTAGGAGATACGCAGTATTTT	CASSARKLAGVGDTQYF
NA	TRBV12-2	NA	TRBJ2-5	TGTGCAAGTCGCTTACCAGATAAAGAGACCCAGTACTTC	CASRLPDKETQYF
NA	TRBV25-1	NA	TRBJ1-2	TGTGCCAGCAGTGACGCAGGGGTGATCTATGGCTACACCTTC	CASSDAGVIYGYTF
NA	TRBV28	NA	TRBJ2-5	TGTGCCAGCAGTATCCCGAGGCTACGCGAAGAGACCCAGTACTTC	CASSIPRLREETQYF
NA	TRBV28	NA	TRBJ1-5	TGTGCCAGCAGTTCCCACGGTAGCAATCAGCCCCAGCATTTT	CASSSHGSNQPQHF
NA	TRBV28	NA	TRBJ1-6	TGTGCCAGCAGTGAGGGAGTCGGCTCACCCCTCCACTTT	CASSEGVGSPLHF
NA	TRBV28	NA	TRBJ1-2	TGTGCCAGCGGCCTAACAGGCTATGGCTACACCTTC	CASGLTGYGYTF
NA	TRBV28	TRBD2	TRBJ2-1	TGTGCCAGCAGCCCTGGGACTACGTCCCAAAGAAAGCAGTTCTTC	CASSPGTTSQRKQFF
NA	TRBV9	TRBD2	TRBJ2-3	TGTGCCAGCAGCCCCCTGGGACTAGCGGGACTCGCGGGTACAGATACGCAGTATTTT	CASSPLGLAGLAGTDTQYF
NA	TRBV28	NA	TRBJ1-3	TGTGCCAGCAGACCACACCGCTCTGGAAACACCATATATTTT	CASRPHRSGNTIYF
few	TRBV7-3	TRBD2	TRBJ2-2	TGTGCCAGCAGCCTAGCGGGAGACGGCACCGGGGAGCTGTTTTTT	CASSLAGDGTGELFF
NA	TRBV28	TRBD2	TRBJ2-3	TGTGCCAGCAGTTGGGTCACTAGCGGGAGCCCGCGCACAGATACGCAGTATTTT	CASSWVTSGSPRTDTQYF
NA	TRBV9	NA	TRBJ2-5	TGTGCCAGCAGCTCGTTCCCGGGGGCGACTAGCCGGTTACAAGAGACCCAGTACTTC	CASSSFPGATSRLQETQYF
NA	TRBV5-1	NA	TRBJ2-3	TGCGCCAGCAGCCTCGGATGGAGTGGCACAGATACGCAGTATTTT	CASSLGWSGTDTQYF
few	TRBV7-2	TRBD2	TRBJ2-7	TGTGCCAGCAGCCCGTGGACTAGCGGGGATTACGAGCAGTACTTC	CASSPWTSGDYEQYF
NA	TRBV24-1	TRBD1	TRBJ1-4	TGTGCCCCTAAGCCCCCGGGACAGAGTAATGAAAAACTGTTTTTT	CAPKPPGQSNEKLFF
once	TRBV7-8	TRBD2	TRBJ2-2	TGTGCCAGCAAACTAGCGGGGAACACCGGGGAGCTGTTTTTT	CASKLAGNTGELFF
NA	TRBV12-5	TRBD1	TRBJ1-2	TGTGCTAGTGGCCCTCCGGGACAGGGGCCAGGTGGCTACACCTTC	CASGPPGQGPGGYTF
NA	TRBV30	NA	TRBJ2-3	TGTGCCTGGGGGGATGCCAGAGACAGACACCTAGATACGCAGTATTTT	CAWGDARDRHLDTQYF
NA	TRBV7-8	NA	TRBJ2-7	TGTGCCAGCGTCCTATATACCGCCCGGACACCATACTACGAGCAGTACTTC	CASVLYTARTPYYEQYF
once	TRBV7-2	NA	TRBJ1-1	TGTGCCAGCAGTCCCGACGGAACTGTAGCGAACACTGAAGCTTTCTTT	CASSPDGTVANTEAFF
NA	TRBV6-1	NA	TRBJ1-6	TGTGCCAGCAGTGGACTCCGTAACAGGCCAGGTTCACCCCTCCACTTT	CASSGLRNRPGSPLHF
NA	TRBV5-6	NA	TRBJ1-1	TGTGCCAGCAGCGGGAGGAGTGAAGCTTTCTTT	CASSGRSEAFF
NA	TRBV30	NA	TRBJ1-3	TGTGCCTGGAGACCCCAGATGGCTGGAAACACCATATATTTT	CAWRPQMAGNTIYF
once	TRBV4-1	TRBD1	TRBJ2-7	TGCGCCAGCAGCCTGGGGGACAGGGGATATGGCGAGCAGTACTTC	CASSLGDRGYGEQYF
NA	TRBV14	NA	TRBJ2-6	TGTGCCAGCAGCCAAAGGGGAGGCGCCTCTGGGGCCAACGTCCTGACTTTC	CASSQRGGASGANVLTF
NA	TRBV30	NA	TRBJ2-7	TGTGCCTGGAGTGTACTTAGCGAGCAGTACTTC	CAWSVLSEQYF
NA	TRBV5-6	NA	TRBJ2-7	TGTGCCAGCAGCTCCTACAGCCTAACATCCCCCTACGAGCAGTACTTC	CASSSYSLTSPYEQYF
once	TRBV24-1	TRBD2	TRBJ2-3	TGTGCCACCAGTGATTACAAAGCGGGAGGCACAGATACGCAGTATTTT	CATSDYKAGGTDTQYF